The next 31 T cell receptor beta chains were all read from a single sample in a study of T cell changes during pregnancy in multiple sclerosis. Clones were sequenced by immunoSEQ multiplex PCR, and TCRdb holds only the in-frame ones, with some missing. This table holds 48,000 or so clones, 88% found once. Sample: CD4+ T cells from peripheral blood mononuclear cells, taken in the second trimester of pregnancy. The receptors derive from a female donor with multiple sclerosis, enrolled in a pregnancy study.

The rearrangement joins TRBV7-8 to TRBJ1-2; 7 nucleotides align to TRBD1. The V and J ends lost 5 bases and 2 bases, in that order; junction bases with no gene match: 14. The germline V gene has CDR1 SGHVS and CDR2 FQNEAQ. This CDR3 comprises 17 residues. CDR3 sequence reads: CASSVVFRTGPNYGYTF. The CDR3, as DNA: TGTGCCAGCAGCGTGGTCTTTCGGACAGGCCCAAACTATGGCTACACCTTC.

This chain connects TRBV10-3 to TRBJ1-2, with 9 bases matching TRBD1. Trimming removed 4 bases from V and 6 bases from J; junction bases left unmatched: 6. The CDR3 covers 14 residues. Germline V gene data show CDR1 as ENHRY and CDR2 as SYGVKD. The CDR3 DNA follows: TGTGCCATCAGTGGGACAGGGGTTGGAGATGGCTACACCTTC. Translation: CAISGTGVGDGYTF.

The chain carries TRBV18 and TRBJ2-3, with TRBD1 as a possible D gene (5 bases). The germline CDR1 and CDR2 sequences are KGHSH and LQKENI. Between the trimmed V and J ends, which lost 5 bases and 10 bases, there was a span of 25 bases. The CDR3 has 16 amino acids. The DNA of the CDR3 is TGTGCCAGCTCATCAATGGGCAGGGATCATAATGGGGCGCAGTATTTT. Encoded protein: CASSSMGRDHNGAQYF.

The chain links TRBV9 to TRBJ2-1; D is unclear. The CDR3 length is 14 residues. Trimming shortened V by 2 bases and J by 1 base, and 7 bases separated the two germline ends. CDR1 and CDR2 from the germline V gene are SGDLS and YYNGEE. CDR3 coding DNA: TGTGCCAGCAGCGTGTCTTTATCCTACAATGAGCAGTTCTTC. Residues: CASSVSLSYNEQFF.

This chain connects TRBV5-4 to TRBJ2-5; the match to TRBD1 covers 10 bases. In germline, CDR1 is SGHNT, CDR2 YYREEE (reference sequence). The CDR3 totals 16 residues. V was pared by 0 bases and J by 4 bases, with 6 bases of the junction left unmatched. CDR3 nucleotides: TGTGCCAGCAGCTTGGGCCGGGACAGGGGAGGAGAGACCCAGTACTTC. Protein: CASSLGRDRGGETQYF.

V is TRBV28 and J is TRBJ1-5, with D maybe TRBD1 (6 bases). The germline V gene encodes CDR1 MDHEN and CDR2 SYDVKM. The CDR3 is 13 residues long. Trimming left V 11 bases short and J 6 bases short, with 17 bases between. CDR3 DNA: TGTGCCGGCGCGGGGGGCGTAGGTCAGCCCCAGCATTTT. It codes for CAGAGGVGQPQHF.

V gene TRBV7-2 combines with J gene TRBJ2-7; maybe TRBD2 (6 bases). Germline CDR1 SGHTA, CDR2 FQGNSA. The CDR3 spans 14 residues. Between the trimmed V and J ends, which lost 5 bases and 5 bases, there was a span of 16 bases. The CDR3 protein is CASSPHTGVDEQYF. In nucleotides, the CDR3 is TGTGCCAGCAGCCCTCACACGGGAGTGGACGAGCAGTACTTC. Full variable domain (missing parts from reference TRBV7-2 and TRBJ2-7): GAGVSQSPSNKVTEKGKDVELRCDPISGHTALYWYRQSLGQGLEFLIYFQGNSAPDKSGLPSDRFSAERTGGSVSTLTIQRTQQEDSAVYLCASSPHTGVDEQYFGPGTRLTVT.

V gene TRBV11-2 combines with J gene TRBJ2-1, with 9 bases fitting TRBD2. Trimming cost V 1 base and J 6 bases; bases outside gene matches: 4. This CDR3 is 15 amino acids long. Germline loops: CDR1 SGHAT, CDR2 FQNNGV. The CDR3 is CASSLVAGAGNEQFF. As DNA, the CDR3 is TGTGCCAGCAGCTTAGTAGCGGGAGCTGGCAATGAGCAGTTCTTC.

J is TRBJ2-1 and V is TRBV5-3, with 10 bases identical to TRBD2. TRBV5-3 is marked as an open reading frame, function uncertain. The trim removed 3 bases at V and 0 bases at J, leaving 3 bases unmatched. This CDR3 contains 16 residues. The chain's CDR3 is CARSCQREGSYNEQFF. The DNA of the CDR3 is TGTGCCAGAAGCTGTCAGCGGGAGGGCTCCTACAATGAGCAGTTCTTC.

The chain has TRBV5-5 and TRBJ2-7, with 10 bases aligning to TRBD1. J was trimmed by 4 bases and V by 4 bases; bases with no gene match: 8. The CDR3 runs to 15 residues. From germline, CDR1 is SGHKS and CDR2 YYEKEE (reference sequence). The CDR3 DNA is TGTGCCAGCAGCGTTGGGCCGGGACAGGGGTACGAGCAGTACTTC. Protein: CASSVGPGQGYEQYF.

The genes are TRBV9 and TRBJ1-4, with 7 bases matching TRBD1. CDR1 SGDLS and CDR2 YYNGEE come from the germline V gene. This CDR3 comprises 14 residues. V trimming: 3 bases; J trimming: 5 bases; junction bases outside the gene matches: 4. This CDR3 reads CASSGPGQNEKLFF. In nucleotides, the CDR3 is TGTGCCAGCAGCGGACCGGGACAGAATGAAAAACTGTTTTTT.

V usage is TRBV5-1 and J usage is TRBJ2-7; TRBD2 aligns across 8 bases. Per germline, CDR1 SGHRS and CDR2 YFSETQ. V was pared by 0 bases and J by 6 bases, with 2 bases of the junction left unmatched. The length of the CDR3 is 13 residues. The CDR3 DNA follows: TGCGCCAGCAGCTTGGGGACTAGCTCCGAGCAGTACTTC. This gives the protein CASSLGTSSEQYF.

This clone was found once. CDR3 loop: CAAWTINYEQYF. The CDR3 region has the DNA TGTGCCGCTTGGACTATAAACTACGAGCAGTACTTC. This chain links TRBV6-5 with TRBJ2-7, with D maybe TRBD2 (6 bases). The CDR3 length is 12 residues. Trimming took off 11 bases at V and 3 bases at J, with 14 bases between the two ends. Germline CDR1 MNHEY, CDR2 SVGAGI.

The chain uses TRBV7-9 and TRBJ2-5; TRBD2 agrees at 7 bases. V dropped 8 bases and J dropped 5; count of bases not matched to a gene: 11. The V gene's germline CDR1 is SEHNR and CDR2 FQNEAQ (reference sequence). This CDR3 has 14 residues. For the CDR3, the DNA is TGTGCCAGCTCCACGGGCATGGGAGGGGAGACCCAGTACTTC. This encodes CASSTGMGGETQYF.

This rearrangement joins TRBV5-1 to TRBJ2-7, with 10 bases lining up with TRBD2. J gave up 2 bases and V 6 bases, and 5 bases lay outside the gene matches. CDR1 is SGHRS, CDR2 YFSETQ, per germline. This CDR3 is built from 14 residues. The CDR3 loop is CASTLTSGAYEQYF. CDR3 in DNA: TGCGCCAGCACCCTTACTAGCGGGGCCTACGAGCAGTACTTC.

This chain joins TRBV6-1 and TRBJ2-3, with TRBD1 as a possible D gene (6 bases). CDR1 and CDR2 (germline): MNHNS, SASEGT. The CDR3 is made up of 14 amino acids. The CDR3 nucleotides read TGTGCTATCCTGGGGTCAGGGGGCACAGATACGCAGTATTTT. Protein product: CAILGSGGTDTQYF.

This rearrangement joins TRBV6-5 to TRBJ2-7; maybe TRBD1 (6 bases). Trimming left V 4 bases short and J 6 bases short, with 19 bases between. Per germline, CDR1 MNHEY and CDR2 SVGAGI. The length of the CDR3 is 15 residues. The CDR3 loop reads CASSFSGLTGREQYF. CDR3 DNA sequence: TGTGCCAGCAGTTTCTCAGGACTCACAGGGCGCGAGCAGTACTTC.

J is TRBJ1-1 and V is TRBV10-3; 11 nucleotides match TRBD1. V shed 6 bases, J shed 5 bases, and the junction held 2 bases outside the gene matches. Germline values: CDR1 ENHRY, CDR2 SYGVKD. The CDR3 has 13 amino acids. The DNA of the CDR3 is TGTGCCATCAGGGACAGGGGGCGAACTGAAGCTTTCTTT. As protein: CAIRDRGRTEAFF.

A remark on this clone: A junction end diverges from the germline sequence, so it may reflect a read error. The chain carries TRBV27 and TRBJ2-2; perhaps TRBD1 as D (7 bases). The germline gives CDR1 MNHEY, CDR2 SMNVEV (reference sequence). The CDR3 consists of 14 residues. The CDR3 loop reads CASSSHRGSGGLFF. The CDR3 DNA sequence: TGTGCCAGCAGTTCGCACAGGGGATCCGGGGGGCTGTTTTTT.

A few counts support this clone. This chain links TRBV5-5 with TRBJ2-2; a possible D gene is TRBD1 (6 bases). This CDR3 is built from 16 residues. The germline V gene encodes CDR1 SGHKS and CDR2 YYEKEE (reference sequence). Trimming took 4 bases from V and 3 from J, leaving 16 bases between them. The CDR3 protein is CASSVFPGVDTGELFF. In DNA form, the CDR3 reads TGTGCCAGCAGCGTGTTCCCAGGGGTTGACACCGGGGAGCTGTTTTTT.

The V and J genes are TRBV6-1 and TRBJ2-5; D is perhaps TRBD1 (6 bases). Trimming stripped 3 bases from V and 5 bases from J, with 13 bases between. CDR1 and CDR2 from the germline V gene are MNHNS and SASEGT. The CDR3 sequence is 14 residues long. As DNA, the CDR3 is TGTGCCAGCAGTGAGGGGCAGGGGCCGGAGACCCAGTACTTC. It codes for CASSEGQGPETQYF.

This rearrangement joins TRBV4-2 to TRBJ1-2; tentative D call: TRBD1 (6 bases). The CDR3 is made up of 15 amino acids. Trimming shortened V by 0 bases and J by 6 bases, and 14 bases separated the two germline ends. From germline, CDR1 is LGHNA and CDR2 YNFKEQ. The CDR3 region is CASSQDQLAGDGYTF. The CDR3 bases are TGTGCCAGCAGCCAAGACCAATTGGCAGGGGATGGCTACACCTTC.

As DNA, the CDR3 is TGTGCCAGCAGCTTAAGCGTCTCGCCGGCCCAGTACTTC. Residues: CASSLSVSPAQYF. The chain carries TRBV7-6 and TRBJ2-5, with D unresolved. CDR1 and CDR2 from the germline V gene are SGHVS and FNYEAQ. V lost 2 bases to trimming and J lost 9 bases, with 13 bases between them. The CDR3 length is 13 residues.

V is TRBV30 and J is TRBJ2-1; TRBD2 aligns across 13 bases. The CDR3 totals 14 residues. The germline CDR1 and CDR2 sequences are GTSNPN and SVGIG (reference sequence). The ends lost 7 bases at V and 5 bases at J; junction bases unmatched: 5. CDR3 sequence (DNA): TGTGCCTTGGGTGGGACTAGCGGGAACAATGAGCAGTTCTTC. Translation gives CALGGTSGNNEQFF.

The genes are TRBV5-4 and TRBJ2-1; D is ambiguous. Trimming shortened V by 4 bases and J by 4 bases, and 18 bases separated the two germline ends. This CDR3 comprises 16 residues. Germline values: CDR1 SGHNT, CDR2 YYREEE (reference sequence). CDR3 nucleotide sequence: TGTGCCAGCAGCCTTGAGGCAGCCCCCGAGTACAATGAGCAGTTCTTC. The encoded protein is CASSLEAAPEYNEQFF.

CDR3 sequence: CASSVARATNYGYTF. The CDR3 nucleotides read TGTGCCAGCAGCGTAGCCAGGGCGACTAACTATGGCTACACCTTC. This chain links TRBV9 with TRBJ1-2, with a tentative D call TRBD1 (5 bases). The germline V and J ends were trimmed by 0 bases and 0 bases, with 9 bases remaining between them. The CDR3 has 15 amino acids. Germline values: CDR1 SGDLS, CDR2 YYNGEE.

CDR3 residues: CASSPIGGLSPRSYNEQFF. The CDR3, as DNA: TGTGCCAGCAGCCCCATAGGGGGTCTTTCCCCCCGCTCCTACAATGAGCAGTTCTTC. The chain joins TRBV7-2 to TRBJ2-1, with D maybe TRBD1 (6 bases). The CDR3 is 19 amino acids. V lost 5 bases, J lost 0 bases, and 23 bases lay in between. In germline, CDR1 is SGHTA, CDR2 FQGNSA.

This sequence joins TRBV11-2 and TRBJ2-1, with D possibly TRBD2 on 6 matching bases. Trimming took 6 bases from V and 10 from J, leaving 19 bases between them. CDR1 and CDR2 (germline): SGHAT, FQNNGV. The CDR3 is made up of 14 amino acids. The chain's CDR3 is CASSRDSLFGEQFF. The CDR3 DNA follows: TGTGCCAGCAGTCGGGACTCCCTTTTTGGAGAGCAGTTCTTC.

This chain joins TRBV29-1 and TRBJ2-5, with 8 bases lining up with TRBD2. The germline CDR1 and CDR2 sequences are SQVTM and ANQGSEA. The J segment lost 3 bases and the V segment lost 4 bases, leaving 13 bases of the junction unmatched. This CDR3 is 16 amino acids long. This CDR3 reads CSVVPQSGGYKETQYF. The CDR3 bases are TGCAGCGTTGTCCCGCAGAGCGGGGGATACAAAGAGACCCAGTACTTC. The variable domain in full, with the rest retrieved from reference TRBV29-1 and TRBJ2-5, is SAVISQKPSRDICQRGTSLTIQCQVDSQVTMMFWYRQQPGQSLTLIATANQGSEATYESGFVIDKFPISRPNLTFSTLTVSNMSPEDSSIYLCSVVPQSGGYKETQYFGPGTRLLVL.

The chain recombines TRBV19 with TRBJ2-3; D remains ambiguous. Per germline, CDR1 LNHDA and CDR2 SQIVND (reference sequence). The germline V and J ends were trimmed by 5 bases and 6 bases, with 12 bases remaining between them. The CDR3 has 13 residues. In DNA, the CDR3 is TGTGCCAGTAGTTCGACACGGCCCGATACGCAGTATTTT. Its protein product is CASSSTRPDTQYF.

The chain couples TRBV4-2 to TRBJ2-1, with D perhaps TRBD2 (6 bases). The CDR3 has 14 amino acids. Trimming removed 3 bases at V and 7 bases at J, with 13 bases between. Germline V gene data show CDR1 as LGHNA and CDR2 as YNFKEQ. CDR3 amino acids: CASSQSGVTNEQFF. The DNA for the CDR3 is TGTGCCAGCAGCCAGTCGGGAGTGACGAATGAGCAGTTCTTC.